These 6 T cell receptor beta chains were sequenced from one sample in a study of beta chain features in type 1 diabetes. All of the isolated RNA was reverse transcribed, so expressed TCRB transcripts were sequenced. The data were produced by immunoSEQ multiplex PCR, yet TCRdb's version contains in-frame clones alone and is incomplete. Of about 210,000 clones listed, about a tenth are singletons. Sequencing used central memory CD4+ T cells from blood. These receptors were collected from a man younger than 35 in good health.

This clone was counted between two and nine times. The rearrangement uses TRBV10-3 and TRBJ1-2; TRBD1 agrees at 9 bases. J was trimmed by 7 bases and V by 2 bases; bases with no gene match: 5. The length of the CDR3 is 14 residues. CDR1 is ENHRY and CDR2 is SYGVKD in the germline V gene. The CDR3 spells CAISEKGQGFGYTF. The CDR3 coding sequence is TGTGCCATCAGTGAGAAGGGACAGGGTTTTGGCTACACCTTC.

This clone was observed a handful of times. CDR3 sequence reads: CASSPSPDPDTQYF. The CDR3 DNA reads TGTGCCAGCTCACCATCCCCCGACCCAGATACGCAGTATTTT. The rearrangement links TRBV18 to TRBJ2-3, with D unclear. Trimming removed 2 bases from V and 4 bases from J, with 10 bases in between. CDR3 size: 14 residues. CDR1 KGHSH and CDR2 LQKENI come from the germline V gene.

This sequence joins TRBV6-6 and TRBJ2-3; the D gene is possibly TRBD2 (5 bases). Per germline, CDR1 MNHNY and CDR2 SVGAGI (reference sequence). The CDR3 has 12 amino acids. The V gene lost 0 bases and the J gene lost 10 bases, with 8 bases spanning the gap. The DNA for the CDR3 is TGTGCCAGCAGTTACTCCGGGATGGCGCAGTATTTT. Translated, it gives CASSYSGMAQYF.

The chain is built from TRBV5-1 and TRBJ1-1; D gene unclear. V lost 6 bases to trimming and J lost 8 bases, with 11 bases between them. Germline values: CDR1 SGHRS, CDR2 YFSETQ. CDR3 size: 11 residues. CDR3 loop: CASKGRLEAFF. DNA for the CDR3: TGCGCCAGCAAAGGGCGGCTGGAAGCTTTCTTT. Drawing the rest from reference TRBV5-1 and TRBJ1-1, the complete variable domain is KAGVTQTPRYLIKTRGQQVTLSCSPISGHRSVSWYQQTPGQGLQFLFEYFSETQRNKGNFPGRFSGRQFSNSRSEMNVSTLELGDSALYLCASKGRLEAFFGQGTRLTVV.

This clone was seen only a few times. The rearrangement uses TRBV5-1 and TRBJ2-7; 7 nucleotides align to TRBD1. Germline trimming cut 3 bases from V and 0 bases from J; bases unmatched to any gene: 6. This CDR3 region has 15 residues. Per the germline V gene, CDR1 is SGHRS and CDR2 is YFSETQ. The CDR3 DNA follows: TGCGCCAGCAGCTCAGGACAGGCCCTCTCCTACGAGCAGTACTTC. Its protein product is CASSSGQALSYEQYF.

The rearrangement links TRBV18 to TRBJ2-7, with D hard to call. V was shortened by 2 bases and J by 6 bases, with 5 bases between the two germline ends. The germline gives CDR1 KGHSH, CDR2 LQKENI. The CDR3 is 11 amino acids. The CDR3 sequence is CASSPEGEQYF. CDR3 bases: TGTGCCAGCTCACCAGAAGGCGAGCAGTACTTC.